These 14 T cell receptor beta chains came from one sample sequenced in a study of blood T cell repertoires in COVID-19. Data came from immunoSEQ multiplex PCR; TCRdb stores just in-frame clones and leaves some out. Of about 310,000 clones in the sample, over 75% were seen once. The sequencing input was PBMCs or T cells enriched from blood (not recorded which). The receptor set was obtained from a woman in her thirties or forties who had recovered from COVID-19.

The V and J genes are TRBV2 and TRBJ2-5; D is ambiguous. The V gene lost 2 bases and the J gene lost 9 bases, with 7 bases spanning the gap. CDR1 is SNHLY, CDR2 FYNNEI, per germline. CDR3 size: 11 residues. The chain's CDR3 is CASSEPSAQYF. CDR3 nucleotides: TGTGCCAGCAGTGAACCGTCAGCCCAGTACTTC.

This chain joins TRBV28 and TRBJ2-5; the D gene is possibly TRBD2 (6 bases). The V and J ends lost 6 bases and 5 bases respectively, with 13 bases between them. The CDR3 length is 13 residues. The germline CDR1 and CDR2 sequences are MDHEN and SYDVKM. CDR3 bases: TGTGCCAGCAGCCCGGGGGTCAGGGAGACCCAGTACTTC. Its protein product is CASSPGVRETQYF. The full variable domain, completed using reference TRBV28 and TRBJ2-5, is DVKVTQSSRYLVKRTGEKVFLECVQDMDHENMFWYRQDPGLGLRLIYFSYDVKMKEKGDIPEGYSVSREKKERFSLILESASTNQTSMYLCASSPGVRETQYFGPGTRLLVL.

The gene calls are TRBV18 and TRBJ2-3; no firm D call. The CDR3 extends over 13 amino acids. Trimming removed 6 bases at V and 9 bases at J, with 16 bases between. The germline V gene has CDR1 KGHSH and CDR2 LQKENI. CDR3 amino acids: CASSPYEGSTQYF. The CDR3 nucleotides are TGTGCCAGCTCGCCCTACGAAGGTAGCACGCAGTATTTT.

Here the CDR3 reads CATSRRLATSGSHEQYF. For the CDR3, the DNA is TGTGCCACCAGCAGAAGGTTAGCGACTAGCGGGAGCCACGAGCAGTACTTC. V usage is TRBV15 and J usage is TRBJ2-7; 12 bases map to TRBD2. CDR3 length: 17 residues. The V and J ends lost 2 bases and 5 bases, in that order; junction bases with no gene match: 10. The germline V gene encodes CDR1 LNHNV and CDR2 YYDKDF (reference sequence).

The CDR3 protein is CASSLLRDINTGELFF. DNA of the CDR3: TGCGCCAGCAGCCTACTCCGGGACATTAACACCGGGGAGCTGTTTTTT. The rearrangement uses TRBV5-1 and TRBJ2-2; tentatively, D is TRBD1 (6 bases). The CDR3 consists of 16 residues. V was trimmed by 4 bases and J by 2 bases, leaving 15 bases between them. Germline CDR1 and CDR2: SGHRS and YFSETQ. The whole variable domain, remainder taken from reference TRBV5-1 and TRBJ2-2, is KAGVTQTPRYLIKTRGQQVTLSCSPISGHRSVSWYQQTPGQGLQFLFEYFSETQRNKGNFPGRFSGRQFSNSRSEMNVSTLELGDSALYLCASSLLRDINTGELFFGEGSRLTVL.

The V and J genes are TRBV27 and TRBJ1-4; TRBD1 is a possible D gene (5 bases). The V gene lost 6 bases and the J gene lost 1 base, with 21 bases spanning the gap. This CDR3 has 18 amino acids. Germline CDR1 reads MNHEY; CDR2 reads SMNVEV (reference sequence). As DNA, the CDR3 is TGTGCCAGCAGCCAAGGATGGGGCAGGAGAGGAACTAATGAAAAACTGTTTTTT. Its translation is CASSQGWGRRGTNEKLFF.

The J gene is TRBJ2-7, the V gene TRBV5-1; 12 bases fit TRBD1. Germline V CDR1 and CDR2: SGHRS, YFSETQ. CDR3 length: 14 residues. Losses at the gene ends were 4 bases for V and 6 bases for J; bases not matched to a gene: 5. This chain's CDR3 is CASSLRDRGREQYF. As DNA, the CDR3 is TGCGCCAGCAGCCTCCGGGACAGGGGGCGCGAGCAGTACTTC. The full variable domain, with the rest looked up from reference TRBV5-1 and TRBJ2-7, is KAGVTQTPRYLIKTRGQQVTLSCSPISGHRSVSWYQQTPGQGLQFLFEYFSETQRNKGNFPGRFSGRQFSNSRSEMNVSTLELGDSALYLCASSLRDRGREQYFGPGTRLTVT.

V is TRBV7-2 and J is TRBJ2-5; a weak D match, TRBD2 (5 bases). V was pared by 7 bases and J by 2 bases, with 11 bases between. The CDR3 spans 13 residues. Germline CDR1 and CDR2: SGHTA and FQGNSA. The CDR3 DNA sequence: TGTGCCAGCATGAGGGAGAGGCAAGAGACCCAGTACTTC. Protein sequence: CASMRERQETQYF.

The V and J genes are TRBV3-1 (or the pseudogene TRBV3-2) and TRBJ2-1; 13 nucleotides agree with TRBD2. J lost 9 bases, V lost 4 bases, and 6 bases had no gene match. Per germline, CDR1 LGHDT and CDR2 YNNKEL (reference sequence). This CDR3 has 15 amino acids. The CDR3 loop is CASSLGLAGVSEQFF. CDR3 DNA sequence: TGTGCCAGCAGCCTCGGACTAGCGGGAGTTAGTGAGCAGTTCTTC.

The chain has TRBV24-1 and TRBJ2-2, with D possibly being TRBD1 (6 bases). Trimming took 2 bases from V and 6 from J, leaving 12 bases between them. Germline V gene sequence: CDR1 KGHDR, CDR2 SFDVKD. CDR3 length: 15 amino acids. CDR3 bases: TGTGCCACCAGTGATTCCGAAGGGGGTCCCGGGGAGCTGTTTTTT. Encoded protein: CATSDSEGGPGELFF.

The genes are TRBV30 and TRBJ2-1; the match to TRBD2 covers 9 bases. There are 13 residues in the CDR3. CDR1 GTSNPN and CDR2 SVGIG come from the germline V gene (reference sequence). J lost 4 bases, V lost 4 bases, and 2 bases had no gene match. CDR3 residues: CAWKAGGYNEQFF. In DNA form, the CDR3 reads TGTGCCTGGAAGGCGGGGGGGTACAATGAGCAGTTCTTC.

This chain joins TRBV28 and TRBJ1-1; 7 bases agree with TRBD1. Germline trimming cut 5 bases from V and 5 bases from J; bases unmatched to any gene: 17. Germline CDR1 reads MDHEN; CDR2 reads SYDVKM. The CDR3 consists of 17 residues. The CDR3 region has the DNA TGTGCCAGCAGTCCCCCTCGCAGGGGGAACCTTGGGACTGAAGCTTTCTTT. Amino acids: CASSPPRRGNLGTEAFF.

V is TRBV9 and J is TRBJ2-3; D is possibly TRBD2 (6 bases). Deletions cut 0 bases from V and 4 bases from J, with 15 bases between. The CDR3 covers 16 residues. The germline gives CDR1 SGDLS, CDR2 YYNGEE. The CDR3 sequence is CASSVGVASASDTQYF. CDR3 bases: TGTGCCAGCAGCGTAGGGGTGGCTAGCGCGTCAGATACGCAGTATTTT.

The DNA for the CDR3 is TGTGCCAGCAGCCCGGGGTCCAATGAGCAGTTCTTC. Its protein is CASSPGSNEQFF. The rearrangement links TRBV7-2 to TRBJ2-1; the D gene is possibly TRBD2 (5 bases). The CDR3 has 12 residues. Trimming cost V 5 bases and J 6 bases, with 8 bases left between them. Germline V gene data show CDR1 as SGHTA and CDR2 as FQGNSA. The whole variable domain, filled in from reference TRBV7-2 and TRBJ2-1, reads GAGVSQSPSNKVTEKGKDVELRCDPISGHTALYWYRQSLGQGLEFLIYFQGNSAPDKSGLPSDRFSAERTGGSVSTLTIQRTQQEDSAVYLCASSPGSNEQFFGPGTRLTVL.